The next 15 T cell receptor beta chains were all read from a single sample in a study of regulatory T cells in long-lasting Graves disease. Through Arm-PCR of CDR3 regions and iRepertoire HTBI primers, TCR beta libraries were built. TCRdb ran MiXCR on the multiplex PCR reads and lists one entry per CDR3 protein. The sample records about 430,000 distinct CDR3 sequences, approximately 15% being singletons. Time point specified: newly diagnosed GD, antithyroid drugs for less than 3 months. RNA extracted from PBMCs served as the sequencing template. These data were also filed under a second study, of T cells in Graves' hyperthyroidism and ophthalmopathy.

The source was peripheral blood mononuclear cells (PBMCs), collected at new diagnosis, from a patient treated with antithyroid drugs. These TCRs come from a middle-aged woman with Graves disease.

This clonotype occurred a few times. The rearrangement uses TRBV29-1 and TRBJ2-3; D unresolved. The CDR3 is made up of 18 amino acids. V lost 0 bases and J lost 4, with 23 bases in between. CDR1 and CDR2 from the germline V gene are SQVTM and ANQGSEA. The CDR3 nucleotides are TGCAGCGTTGAAGATATAGTTGCCGCAGGAAAAGAAGCAGATACGCAGTATTTT. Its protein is CSVEDIVAAGKEADTQYF.

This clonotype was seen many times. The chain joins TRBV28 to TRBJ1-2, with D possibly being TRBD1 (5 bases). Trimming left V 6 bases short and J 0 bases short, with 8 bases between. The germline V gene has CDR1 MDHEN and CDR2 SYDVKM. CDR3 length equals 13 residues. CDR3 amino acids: CASRKQANYGYTF. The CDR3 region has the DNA TGTGCCAGCAGAAAACAGGCTAACTATGGCTACACCTTC.

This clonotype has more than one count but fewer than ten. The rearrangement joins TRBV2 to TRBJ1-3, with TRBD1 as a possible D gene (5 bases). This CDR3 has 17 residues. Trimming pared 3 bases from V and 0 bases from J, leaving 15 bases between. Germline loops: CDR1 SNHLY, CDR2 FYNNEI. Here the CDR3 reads CASSEVVGENSGNTIYF. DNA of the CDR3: TGTGCCAGCAGTGAGGTGGTAGGGGAGAACTCTGGAAACACCATATATTTT.

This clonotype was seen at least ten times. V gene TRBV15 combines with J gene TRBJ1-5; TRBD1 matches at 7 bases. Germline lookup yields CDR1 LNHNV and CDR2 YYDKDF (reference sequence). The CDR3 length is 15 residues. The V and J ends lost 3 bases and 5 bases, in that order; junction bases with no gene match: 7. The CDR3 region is CATSSTQGSHQPQHF. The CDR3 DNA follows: TGTGCCACCAGCAGCACACAGGGGAGCCATCAGCCCCAGCATTTT.

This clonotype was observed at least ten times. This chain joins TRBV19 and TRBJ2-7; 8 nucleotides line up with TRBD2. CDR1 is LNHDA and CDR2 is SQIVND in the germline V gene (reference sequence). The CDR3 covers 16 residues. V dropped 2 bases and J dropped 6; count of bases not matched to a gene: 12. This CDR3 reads CASSILREAHPGEQYF. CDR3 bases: TGTGCCAGTAGTATACTGCGGGAGGCCCACCCAGGCGAGCAGTACTTC.

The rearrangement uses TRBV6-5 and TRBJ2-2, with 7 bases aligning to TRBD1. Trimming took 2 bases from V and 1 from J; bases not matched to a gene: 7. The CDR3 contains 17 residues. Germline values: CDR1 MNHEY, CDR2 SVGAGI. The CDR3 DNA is TGTGCCAGCAGTTACCCCGACGGACAGGAGAACACCGGGGAGCTGTTTTTT. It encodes CASSYPDGQENTGELFF.

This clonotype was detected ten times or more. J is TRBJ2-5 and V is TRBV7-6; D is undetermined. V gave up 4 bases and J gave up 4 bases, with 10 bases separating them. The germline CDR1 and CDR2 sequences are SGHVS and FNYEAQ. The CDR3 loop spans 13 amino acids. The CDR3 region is CASSSGVGETQYF. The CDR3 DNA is TGTGCCAGCAGCTCCGGAGTGGGAGAGACCCAGTACTTC.

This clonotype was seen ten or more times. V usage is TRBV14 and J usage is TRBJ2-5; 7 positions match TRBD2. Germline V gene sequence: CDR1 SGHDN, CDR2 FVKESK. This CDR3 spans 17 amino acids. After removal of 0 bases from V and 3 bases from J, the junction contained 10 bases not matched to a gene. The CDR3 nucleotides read TGTGCCAGCAGCCAAGATCATTGGCTAGCGGAAAAAGAGACCCAGTACTTC. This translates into CASSQDHWLAEKETQYF.

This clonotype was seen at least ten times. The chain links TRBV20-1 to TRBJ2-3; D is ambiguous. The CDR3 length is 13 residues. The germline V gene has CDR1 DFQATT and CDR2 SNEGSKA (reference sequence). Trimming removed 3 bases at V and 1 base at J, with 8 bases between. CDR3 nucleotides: TGCAGTGCTAGGGGCCCGGGCACAGATACGCAGTATTTT. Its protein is CSARGPGTDTQYF.

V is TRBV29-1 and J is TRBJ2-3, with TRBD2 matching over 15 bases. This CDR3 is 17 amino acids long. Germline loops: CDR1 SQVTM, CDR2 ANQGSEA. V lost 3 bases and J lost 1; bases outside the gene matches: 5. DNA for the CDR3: TGCAGCGTTGACGGACTAGCGGGAGGGCCCCGCACAGATACGCAGTATTTT. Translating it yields CSVDGLAGGPRTDTQYF.

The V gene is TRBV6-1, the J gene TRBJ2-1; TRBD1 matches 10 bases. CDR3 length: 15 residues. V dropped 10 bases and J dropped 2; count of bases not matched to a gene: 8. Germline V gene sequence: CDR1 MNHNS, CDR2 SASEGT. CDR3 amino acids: CATQNDRGPYNEQFF. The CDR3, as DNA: TGTGCCACCCAGAACGACAGGGGGCCCTACAATGAGCAGTTCTTC.

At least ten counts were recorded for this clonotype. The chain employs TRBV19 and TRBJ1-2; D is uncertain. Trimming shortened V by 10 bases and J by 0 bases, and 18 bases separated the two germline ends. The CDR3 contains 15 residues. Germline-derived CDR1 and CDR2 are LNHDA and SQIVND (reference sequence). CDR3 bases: TGTGCCACCCAAAAGTTGGGCGCAGCTAACTATGGCTACACCTTC. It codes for CATQKLGAANYGYTF.

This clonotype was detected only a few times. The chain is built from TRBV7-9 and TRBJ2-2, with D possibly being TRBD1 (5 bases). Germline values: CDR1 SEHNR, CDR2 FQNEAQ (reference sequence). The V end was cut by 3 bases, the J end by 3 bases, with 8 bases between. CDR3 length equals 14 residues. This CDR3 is CASSLTEYTGELFF. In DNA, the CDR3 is TGTGCCAGCAGCTTGACAGAATACACCGGGGAGCTGTTTTTT. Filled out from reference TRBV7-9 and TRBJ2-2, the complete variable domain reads DTGVSQNPRHKITKRGQNVTFRCDPISEHNRLYWYRQTLGQGPEFLTYFQNEAQLEKSRLLSDRFSAERPKGSFSTLEIQRTEQGDSAMYLCASSLTEYTGELFFGEGSRLTVL.

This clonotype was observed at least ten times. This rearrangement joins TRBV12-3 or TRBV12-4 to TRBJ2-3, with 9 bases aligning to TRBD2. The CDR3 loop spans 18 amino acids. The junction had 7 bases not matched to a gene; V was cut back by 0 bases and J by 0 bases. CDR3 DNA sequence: TGTGCCAGCAGTTTAGCGCTCGGGCGGGAGGGTAGCACAGATACGCAGTATTTT. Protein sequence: CASSLALGREGSTDTQYF.

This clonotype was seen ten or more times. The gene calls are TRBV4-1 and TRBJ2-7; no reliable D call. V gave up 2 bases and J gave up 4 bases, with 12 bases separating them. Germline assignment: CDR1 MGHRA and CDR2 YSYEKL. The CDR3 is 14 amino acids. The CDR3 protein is CASSQWLLWYEQYF. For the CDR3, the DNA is TGCGCCAGCAGCCAATGGCTCCTTTGGTACGAGCAGTACTTC.